Each of the 19 T cell receptor beta chains below was sequenced from the same sample in a study of cytomegalovirus exposure and HLA in healthy donors (dated by TCRdb to 2016 to 2017). Library construction relied on the immunoSEQ multiplex PCR assay. TCRdb's version of the immuneACCESS table is confined to in-frame rearrangements and falls short of the full clone set. An unresolved V gene accounts for under half of the shortfall where checked; the remainder is of unknown origin. The sample table contains fewer than 75,000 clones; only one count was recorded for approximately 96% of them. About 3% of the sample rests with the top ten. Material: PBMCs. The source is a man between 18 and 29 years old in good health and CMV-seronegative.

This clone was counted a single time. The chain recombines TRBV10-3 with TRBJ2-2; a possible D gene is TRBD2 (6 bases). CDR1 is ENHRY, CDR2 SYGVKD, per germline. The CDR3 spans 15 residues. Trimming took 5 bases from V and 5 from J, leaving 15 bases between them. CDR3 amino acids: CAISSGVAGTGELFF. The CDR3 nucleotides are TGTGCCATCAGTTCCGGGGTGGCGGGAACCGGGGAGCTGTTTTTT.

The chain joins TRBV4-2 to TRBJ2-1, with 10 bases lining up with TRBD2. V lost 1 base to trimming and J lost 8 bases; unmatched junction nucleotides: 8. This CDR3 has 16 amino acids. From germline, CDR1 is LGHNA and CDR2 YNFKEQ. CDR3: CASSQAAASGGHEQFF. The CDR3 bases are TGTGCCAGCAGCCAAGCGGCGGCTAGCGGGGGCCATGAGCAGTTCTTC.

The CDR3 region is CASRDRDASYEQYF. CDR3 DNA: TGTGCCAGCAGGGACAGGGATGCGTCCTACGAGCAGTACTTC. The chain carries TRBV7-9 and TRBJ2-7; 8 nucleotides agree with TRBD1. V shed 6 bases, J shed 1 base, and the junction held 5 bases outside the gene matches. This CDR3 is built from 14 residues. Germline values: CDR1 SEHNR, CDR2 FQNEAQ (reference sequence).

This sequence joins TRBV4-1 and TRBJ1-5; maybe TRBD1 (5 bases). V lost 2 bases and J 7 bases, leaving 15 bases between the germline ends. Germline values: CDR1 MGHRA, CDR2 YSYEKL. The length of the CDR3 is 15 residues. CDR3: CASSQFGGGGQPQHF. In nucleotides, the CDR3 is TGCGCCAGCAGCCAATTCGGGGGAGGAGGACAGCCCCAGCATTTT.

The J gene is TRBJ2-5, the V gene TRBV14, with D possibly being TRBD2 (6 bases). Between the trimmed V and J ends, which lost 7 bases and 9 bases, there was a span of 15 bases. The CDR3 sequence is 12 residues long. Per the germline V gene, CDR1 is SGHDN and CDR2 is FVKESK. The CDR3 sequence is CASKRSGEAQYF. CDR3 DNA: TGTGCCAGCAAACGGTCTGGGGAGGCCCAGTACTTC.

The V gene is TRBV25-1, the J gene TRBJ1-2; D ambiguous. Trimming pared 8 bases from V and 8 bases from J, leaving 12 bases between. The V gene's germline CDR1 is MGHDK and CDR2 SYGVNS. This CDR3 comprises 11 residues. CDR3 nucleotide sequence: TGTGCCAGCCTTGGACTGGGGGGCTACACCTTC. This codes for CASLGLGGYTF.

The chain couples TRBV7-9 to TRBJ2-5; 12 bases map to TRBD2. J lost 4 bases, V lost 3 bases, and 6 bases had no gene match. Germline loops: CDR1 SEHNR, CDR2 FQNEAQ (reference sequence). The CDR3 consists of 16 residues. The CDR3 DNA follows: TGTGCCAGCAGCTTGACTAGCGGGGGAGGTGGAGAGACCCAGTACTTC. Amino acid sequence: CASSLTSGGGGETQYF.

The rearrangement uses TRBV28 and TRBJ1-5; D might be TRBD1 (6 bases). V was trimmed by 3 bases and J by 3 bases, leaving 9 bases between them. Germline CDR1 and CDR2: MDHEN and SYDVKM. The CDR3 has 14 amino acids. CDR3 sequence reads: CASSFDRYNQPQHF. CDR3 sequence (DNA): TGTGCCAGCAGTTTCGACAGGTACAATCAGCCCCAGCATTTT.

The rearrangement uses TRBV5-4 and TRBJ2-3; 9 nucleotides align to TRBD2. Germline V gene lookup returns CDR1 SGHNT and CDR2 YYREEE (reference sequence). There are 18 residues in the CDR3. V lost 0 bases and J lost 3; bases outside the gene matches: 11. The CDR3 reads CASSLDRFGGGATDTQYF. DNA for the CDR3: TGTGCCAGCAGCTTGGATAGATTTGGCGGGGGGGCGACAGATACGCAGTATTTT.

This rearrangement joins TRBV29-1 to TRBJ2-5, with TRBD1 matching 11 bases. Germline V CDR1 and CDR2: SQVTM, ANQGSEA. This CDR3 is built from 13 residues. With 6 bases clipped from V and 5 bases from J, the junction kept 5 bases outside the gene matches. In DNA form, the CDR3 reads TGCAGCGTCCGGACAGGGGGCTTGGAGACCCAGTACTTC. Translation gives CSVRTGGLETQYF.

This rearrangement joins TRBV30 to TRBJ1-2; perhaps TRBD1 as D (6 bases). Germline-derived CDR1 and CDR2 are GTSNPN and SVGIG (reference sequence). The CDR3 has 16 residues. V lost 3 bases and J 0 bases, leaving 17 bases between the germline ends. The CDR3 loop is CAWSAFRDTPNYGYTF. Here the CDR3 DNA reads TGTGCCTGGAGCGCGTTCCGGGACACCCCTAACTATGGCTACACCTTC.

The CDR3 is CASRTGGSSYNEQFF. DNA for the CDR3: TGTGCCAGCCGAACAGGGGGGAGCTCCTACAATGAGCAGTTCTTC. The chain has TRBV27 and TRBJ2-1; 8 bases are shared with TRBD1. Germline values: CDR1 MNHEY, CDR2 SMNVEV (reference sequence). Germline trimming cut 8 bases from V and 0 bases from J; bases unmatched to any gene: 6. The CDR3 sequence is 15 residues long.

The chain is built from TRBV11-2 and TRBJ2-3, with 9 bases matching TRBD1. The CDR3 covers 16 residues. V shed 1 base and J 1 base; nucleotides not matched to a gene: 3. Looked up from germline, CDR1 is SGHAT and CDR2 is FQNNGV. CDR3: CASSLGGTGRTDTQYF. CDR3 in DNA: TGTGCCAGCAGCTTAGGTGGGACAGGGCGCACAGATACGCAGTATTTT.

This chain joins TRBV4-3 and TRBJ2-3; possibly TRBD2 for D (6 bases). The germline V and J ends were trimmed by 4 bases and 5 bases, with 16 bases remaining between them. CDR1 and CDR2 from the germline V gene are LGHNA and YSLEER. CDR3 length equals 15 residues. The CDR3 DNA sequence: TGCGCCAGCAGCCCCCGGGGCGGGACCGAAGATACGCAGTATTTT. It translates to CASSPRGGTEDTQYF.

V usage is TRBV28 and J usage is TRBJ1-1, with 7 bases matching TRBD1. The CDR3 consists of 14 residues. The germline V gene has CDR1 MDHEN and CDR2 SYDVKM. The J segment lost 6 bases and the V segment lost 6 bases, leaving 10 bases of the junction unmatched. The DNA for the CDR3 is TGTGCCAGCAGCCACATTCGACAGGGCCCTGAAGCTTTCTTT. This codes for CASSHIRQGPEAFF.

The chain has TRBV10-3 and TRBJ2-7; 12 bases match TRBD1. From germline, CDR1 is ENHRY and CDR2 SYGVKD. J gave up 7 bases and V 6 bases, and 7 bases lay outside the gene matches. CDR3 length: 14 amino acids. CDR3: CAIRGTGGIGEQYF. The DNA of the CDR3 is TGTGCCATCAGGGGGACAGGGGGCATAGGGGAGCAGTACTTC.

This clone was seen once. V gene TRBV13 combines with J gene TRBJ1-3, with TRBD1 matching over 8 bases. V gave up 0 bases and J gave up 4 bases; unmatched junction bases: 2. Looked up from germline, CDR1 is PRHDT and CDR2 is FYEKMQ (reference sequence). The CDR3 runs to 15 residues. Here the CDR3 reads CASSLGWTGGNTIYF. The CDR3 coding sequence is TGTGCCAGCAGCTTAGGGTGGACAGGGGGAAACACCATATATTTT.

V gene TRBV5-4 combines with J gene TRBJ2-2; D possibly corresponds to TRBD2 (6 bases). The length of the CDR3 is 13 residues. From germline, CDR1 is SGHNT and CDR2 YYREEE (reference sequence). V lost 4 bases to trimming and J lost 4 bases, with 8 bases between them. The DNA of the CDR3 is TGTGCCAGCAGCGTGGGACTCACCGGGGAGCTGTTTTTT. Translated, it gives CASSVGLTGELFF.

V gene TRBV4-1 combines with J gene TRBJ2-5; TRBD1 aligns across 12 bases. Germline CDR1 MGHRA, CDR2 YSYEKL. V dropped 1 base and J dropped 5; count of bases not matched to a gene: 5. CDR3 length: 16 amino acids. The CDR3 loop reads CASSQVGTGGWETQYF. The CDR3, as DNA: TGCGCCAGCAGCCAAGTCGGGACAGGGGGCTGGGAGACCCAGTACTTC.